The sequence of this T cell receptor beta chain was determined in a study of blood T cell repertoires in COVID-19. Clones were read by immunoSEQ multiplex PCR, and TCRdb kept only the in-frame ones, dropping some. The table lists under 200,000 clones, less than 90% of them singletons, with 5.5% to 7.5% in the top ten. The CDR3 has 15 amino acids. Germline V CDR1 and CDR2: MNHEY, SMNVEV (reference sequence). V lost 0 bases, J lost 0 bases, and 9 bases lay in between. This TCR was recovered from a woman between 35 and 50 years old with acute or convalescent COVID-19. The chain employs TRBV27 and TRBJ2-7; TRBD2 might be the D (6 bases). Input material: peripheral blood. The CDR3 DNA reads TGTGCCAGCAGTTTATCTCGGGGGATCTCCTACGAGCAGTACTTC. This translates into CASSLSRGISYEQYF.